One and the same sample provided the 24 T cell receptor beta chains below, sequenced in a study of blood T cell repertoires in COVID-19. Libraries were prepared by immunoSEQ multiplex PCR; TCRdb keeps only in-frame clonotypes and omits some of them. This repertoire shows about 43,000 clones, roughly 80% found once; its top ten account for less than 3.5%. The specimen was peripheral blood. The receptors derive from a woman in her sixties or seventies with acute or convalescent COVID-19.

The sample holds one count of this clone. The rearrangement links TRBV7-2 to TRBJ2-2; no definite D call. V was pared by 5 bases and J by 8 bases, with 6 bases between. Germline V gives CDR1 SGHTA, CDR2 FQGNSA. The CDR3 has 11 amino acids. CDR3 DNA sequence: TGTGCCAGCAGCAGAGGTGGGGAGCTGTTTTTT. It translates to CASSRGGELFF.

Worth noting for this clone: This same CDR3 is encoded by further DNA sequences in the sample. The V call is TRBV7-3, the J call TRBJ2-1, with D possibly being TRBD2 (6 bases). Trimming shortened V by 2 bases and J by 1 base, and 9 bases separated the two germline ends. CDR3 length equals 15 residues. Germline V gene sequence: CDR1 SGHTA, CDR2 FQGTGA. The CDR3 DNA reads as TGTGCCAGCAGCTTACTAAGCGGGTCCTACAATGAGCAGTTCTTC. Amino acids: CASSLLSGSYNEQFF.

The V and J genes are TRBV7-3 and TRBJ2-3; 7 bases fit TRBD1. The CDR3 loop spans 16 amino acids. Germline CDR1 reads SGHTA; CDR2 reads FQGTGA. Trimming took 6 bases from V and 0 from J; bases not matched to a gene: 9. The CDR3 protein is CASSRQGQSSTDTQYF. In nucleotides, the CDR3 is TGTGCCAGCAGTAGACAGGGACAGTCAAGCACAGATACGCAGTATTTT.

The table lists this clone with a few counts. The chain has TRBV18 and TRBJ1-1, with D maybe TRBD1 (5 bases). The V end lost 2 bases, the J end lost 3 bases, and 10 bases lay between the germline ends. Germline assignment: CDR1 KGHSH and CDR2 LQKENI. This CDR3 is 14 amino acids long. CDR3 in DNA: TGTGCCAGCTCACCAATAAAGACAGACACTGAAGCTTTCTTT. It specifies CASSPIKTDTEAFF.

For the CDR3, the DNA is TGCGCCAGCAGCCCATACACCTCGGGGAGCTATCAGCCCCAGCATTTT. It codes for CASSPYTSGSYQPQHF. J is TRBJ1-5 and V is TRBV4-1; D uncertain. The CDR3 runs 16 residues. Deletions cut 4 bases from V and 5 bases from J, with 18 bases between. The germline gives CDR1 MGHRA, CDR2 YSYEKL.

This clone was seen more than once but under ten times. This chain connects TRBV11-2 to TRBJ2-1, with 9 bases lining up with TRBD2. From germline, CDR1 is SGHAT and CDR2 FQNNGV. The CDR3 sequence is 17 residues long. The trim removed 5 bases at V and 4 bases at J, leaving 12 bases unmatched. The chain's CDR3 is CASSARLAESIYNEQFF. The CDR3 DNA sequence: TGTGCCAGCAGCGCCCGACTAGCGGAGAGCATATACAATGAGCAGTTCTTC.

The chain recombines TRBV5-1 with TRBJ1-1; 7 bases agree with TRBD1. Germline loops: CDR1 SGHRS, CDR2 YFSETQ. CDR3 length: 15 amino acids. Trimming took 3 bases from V and 5 from J; bases not matched to a gene: 10. The DNA for the CDR3 is TGCGCCAGCAGCTCCCTAAGACAGGGAGAGACTGAAGCTTTCTTT. As protein: CASSSLRQGETEAFF.

The chain uses TRBV2 and TRBJ1-1; D uncertain. V lost 6 bases to trimming and J lost 4 bases, with 9 bases between them. The CDR3 is 12 residues long. Germline CDR1 is SNHLY and CDR2 is FYNNEI. The CDR3 DNA follows: TGTGCCAGCAGGGCCTCGGGCACTGAAGCTTTCTTT. Residues: CASRASGTEAFF.

A remark on this clone: The sample has other DNA sequences that encode this CDR3 too. This sequence joins TRBV6-5 and TRBJ2-5; 7 positions agree with TRBD2. Trimming removed 7 bases from V and 5 bases from J; junction bases left unmatched: 13. Germline CDR1 and CDR2: MNHEY and SVGAGI. CDR3 length: 15 amino acids. The CDR3 coding sequence is TGTGCCAGCATGAGACTCCCGGGGGGTACGGAGACCCAGTACTTC. This gives the protein CASMRLPGGTETQYF.

The V and J genes are TRBV7-9 and TRBJ1-5, with D tentatively TRBD1 (6 bases). The V gene's germline CDR1 is SEHNR and CDR2 FQNEAQ (reference sequence). The CDR3 is made up of 15 amino acids. V was shortened by 6 bases and J by 0 bases, with 12 bases between the two germline ends. DNA of the CDR3: TGTGCCAGCAGACTAGGACAGTTTAGCAATCAGCCCCAGCATTTT. Protein sequence: CASRLGQFSNQPQHF.

This clone occurred a few times. The chain has TRBV6-1 and TRBJ1-2; maybe TRBD1 (5 bases). Germline CDR1 and CDR2: MNHNS and SASEGT. V lost 2 bases and J lost 0, with 10 bases in between. This CDR3 has 15 residues. CDR3: CASSEYRGANYGYTF. In DNA, the CDR3 is TGTGCCAGCAGTGAATACCGGGGGGCTAACTATGGCTACACCTTC.

The V and J genes are TRBV9 and TRBJ1-1; TRBD1 might be the D (6 bases). The length of the CDR3 is 15 residues. Germline CDR1 and CDR2: SGDLS and YYNGEE. V was pared by 3 bases and J by 6 bases, with 18 bases between. The CDR3 DNA reads as TGTGCCAGCAGCGCCTACAGGGAATCAACATCTGAAGCTTTCTTT. Its protein is CASSAYRESTSEAFF.

The V gene is TRBV20-1, the J gene TRBJ1-2; D is uncertain. There are 11 residues in the CDR3. With 5 bases removed from V and 6 bases from J, the gap between germline ends came to 10 bases. Germline V gene sequence: CDR1 DFQATT, CDR2 SNEGSKA (reference sequence). CDR3 DNA: TGCAGTGCTCGCGGGGTACATGGCTACACCTTC. Its translation: CSARGVHGYTF.

This chain joins TRBV2 and TRBJ2-5; a possible D gene is TRBD1 (5 bases). V was pared by 2 bases and J by 5 bases, with 12 bases between. This CDR3 comprises 14 residues. CDR1 SNHLY and CDR2 FYNNEI come from the germline V gene. CDR3 sequence: CASSENRAGETQYF. CDR3 sequence (DNA): TGTGCCAGCAGTGAAAATAGGGCAGGGGAGACCCAGTACTTC.

V usage is TRBV19 and J usage is TRBJ1-2; possibly TRBD1 for D (5 bases). This CDR3 is 13 amino acids long. CDR1 is LNHDA and CDR2 is SQIVND in the germline V gene (reference sequence). V shed 5 bases and J shed 4 bases, with 11 bases lying between them. Here the CDR3 reads CASSSDGGYGYTF. The CDR3 bases are TGTGCCAGTAGTTCTGACGGGGGCTATGGCTACACCTTC.

The chain couples TRBV15 to TRBJ2-1; weak D call: TRBD2 (6 bases). Germline CDR1 is LNHNV and CDR2 is YYDKDF (reference sequence). With 6 bases removed from V and 4 bases from J, the gap between germline ends came to 10 bases. The CDR3 has 13 residues. The CDR3 nucleotides read TGTGCCACCAGGGGTAGCGGATACAATGAGCAGTTCTTC. Its translation: CATRGSGYNEQFF.

This rearrangement joins TRBV7-8 to TRBJ2-3, with D maybe TRBD1 (6 bases). Trimming stripped 2 bases from V and 4 bases from J, with 10 bases between. This CDR3 is 14 amino acids long. Per germline, CDR1 SGHVS and CDR2 FQNEAQ. Here the CDR3 reads CASSLSGQPDTQYF. For the CDR3, the DNA is TGTGCCAGCAGCTTAAGCGGACAGCCAGATACGCAGTATTTT.

The chain uses TRBV30 and TRBJ2-1; D not certain. With 8 bases removed from V and 9 bases from J, the gap between germline ends came to 14 bases. This CDR3 contains 11 residues. Per germline, CDR1 GTSNPN and CDR2 SVGIG (reference sequence). This CDR3 reads CAAEGGLEQFF. As DNA, the CDR3 is TGTGCCGCTGAAGGTGGGCTTGAGCAGTTCTTC.

The sample holds one count of this clone. V gene TRBV4-1 combines with J gene TRBJ2-7; TRBD1 agrees at 10 bases. This CDR3 is 15 amino acids long. The germline V gene has CDR1 MGHRA and CDR2 YSYEKL. The J segment lost 3 bases and the V segment lost 4 bases, leaving 6 bases of the junction unmatched. The CDR3 nucleotides are TGCGCCAGCAGCCTCACCGGGACAGGGGACTACGAGCAGTACTTC. Its translation: CASSLTGTGDYEQYF.

The V and J genes are TRBV18 and TRBJ2-7; tentatively, D is TRBD1 (6 bases). The CDR3 loop spans 13 amino acids. Germline V gene sequence: CDR1 KGHSH, CDR2 LQKENI. Deletions cut 5 bases from V and 2 bases from J, with 10 bases between. In nucleotides, the CDR3 is TGTGCCAGCTCATTACAGGGAACCTACGAGCAGTACTTC. Translation gives CASSLQGTYEQYF.

This clone was counted once. The chain combines TRBV9 with TRBJ2-1, with D possibly matching TRBD2 (6 bases). V was clipped by 0 bases and J by 4 bases, with 11 bases between them. The CDR3 runs to 15 residues. Looked up from germline, CDR1 is SGDLS and CDR2 is YYNGEE. For the CDR3, the DNA is TGTGCCAGCAGCGTAGTGGCAGGGAGGTACAATGAGCAGTTCTTC. Encoded protein: CASSVVAGRYNEQFF.

The gene calls are TRBV24-1 and TRBJ2-7, with D maybe TRBD1 (5 bases). This CDR3 is 15 amino acids long. Deletions cut 2 bases from V and 1 base from J, with 11 bases between. Germline V lookup: CDR1 KGHDR, CDR2 SFDVKD. The CDR3, as DNA: TGTGCCACCAGTGATTCGTCCCAGGGATCCTACGAGCAGTACTTC. Translating it yields CATSDSSQGSYEQYF.

V and J are TRBV6-5 and TRBJ2-7; 12 bases are shared with TRBD1. The CDR3 loop spans 15 amino acids. CDR1 and CDR2 (germline): MNHEY, SVGAGI. The V gene end was trimmed by 2 bases and the J gene end by 2 bases; junction bases not matched to a gene: 1. The CDR3 is CASSYRDRGPYEQYF. Written as DNA, the CDR3 is TGTGCCAGCAGTTACAGGGACAGGGGGCCCTACGAGCAGTACTTC.

DNA of the CDR3: TGTGCCAGTAGTATAGCCCCCCCGGGGAGACAAGAGACCCAGTACTTC. Amino acids: CASSIAPPGRQETQYF. The chain couples TRBV19 to TRBJ2-5; the D gene is possibly TRBD2 (5 bases). Looked up from germline, CDR1 is LNHDA and CDR2 is SQIVND (reference sequence). The CDR3 is 16 residues long. Trimming took 1 base from V and 2 from J, leaving 14 bases between them.